These 15 T cell receptor beta chains came from one sample sequenced in a study of blood T cells in healthy people across ages. Using a J-beta primer mix together with a sample-barcoded 5' primer, a second PCR was run for about 7 to 12 cycles. TCRdb processed the 5' RACE reads anew with MiXCR; each CDR3 protein has one entry. The sample carries around 1,000,000 distinct CDR3 sequences, approximately 26% recorded once. The sample was also linked to a second study, of T cells of mothers and their children.

Sequenced sample: blood. These receptor sequences come from a girl under 10 years old in good health.

This clonotype occurred many times. The chain joins TRBV7-6 to TRBJ2-5; no firm D call. V was clipped by 3 bases and J by 0 bases, with 5 bases between them. Germline V CDR1 and CDR2: SGHVS, FNYEAQ. The CDR3 runs 13 residues. The CDR3 bases are TGTGCCAGCAGCTTTGCGGACCAAGAGACCCAGTACTTC. It translates to CASSFADQETQYF.

This chain uses TRBV6-2 or TRBV6-3 with TRBJ2-1, with D perhaps TRBD1 (6 bases). Trimming cost V 2 bases and J 7 bases, with 21 bases left between them. CDR3 length: 17 residues. Germline V gene lookup returns CDR1 MNHEY and CDR2 SVGEGT. The CDR3 loop reads CASSYRPGAGIRNEQFF. DNA for the CDR3: TGTGCCAGCAGTTACCGTCCAGGGGCCGGGATTCGGAATGAGCAGTTCTTC.

This clonotype came up a few times. The chain couples TRBV28 to TRBJ2-1, with 7 nucleotides matching TRBD1. The CDR3 extends over 17 amino acids. The germline gives CDR1 MDHEN, CDR2 SYDVKM. J gave up 9 bases and V 6 bases, and 20 bases lay outside the gene matches. In nucleotides, the CDR3 is TGTGCCAGCAGCCTACAGGGGCCTAGCTCTCTGGGAATTGAGCAGTTCTTC. Translated: CASSLQGPSSLGIEQFF.

The CDR3 DNA reads TGTGCCAGCAGTGAAAGGACTAGTTCCTACAATGAGCAGTTCTTC. Protein sequence: CASSERTSSYNEQFF. J is TRBJ2-1 and V is TRBV25-1, with 7 bases fitting TRBD2. CDR1 MGHDK and CDR2 SYGVNS come from the germline V gene. The CDR3 totals 15 residues. The V gene end was trimmed by 2 bases and the J gene end by 1 base; junction bases not matched to a gene: 2.

The sample holds a few counts of this clonotype. The chain carries TRBV7-3 and TRBJ1-1; 7 nucleotides line up with TRBD1. The CDR3 sequence is 18 residues long. CDR1 is SGHTA, CDR2 FQGTGA, per germline. Unmatched junction bases numbered 19, after V lost 8 bases and J lost 1 base. CDR3 in amino acids: CASYCSDREGRPNTEAFF. CDR3 DNA sequence: TGTGCCAGCTATTGCTCCGACAGGGAGGGCCGACCGAACACTGAAGCTTTCTTT.

A word on this clonotype: An end of the junction does not agree with germline; a read error may underlie this. The chain carries TRBV7-2 and TRBJ2-5; D might be TRBD1 (5 bases). The CDR3 is 14 amino acids. Germline CDR1 reads SGHTA; CDR2 reads FQGNSA. The CDR3 DNA reads TGTGCCAACAGCTTAGACCCAGGGTGGCAGACCCAGTACTTC. Its translation is CANSLDPGWQTQYF.

The chain combines TRBV20-1 with TRBJ2-1; weak D call: TRBD1 (6 bases). Between the trimmed V and J ends, which lost 8 bases and 7 bases, there was a span of 18 bases. From germline, CDR1 is DFQATT and CDR2 SNEGSKA (reference sequence). This CDR3 region has 13 residues. CDR3 nucleotide sequence: TGCAGTTCCACCAGGGGTTTCGGGAATGAGCAGTTCTTC. Translation gives CSSTRGFGNEQFF.

This chain links TRBV10-3 with TRBJ2-1; 10 nucleotides agree with TRBD2. The J call may be wrong; the DNA end is better matched by TRBJ2-7. Germline assignment: CDR1 ENHRY and CDR2 SYGVKD. The CDR3 is 16 residues long. The CDR3 DNA reads TGTGCCATCAGAGATCTAGCGGGGGACAACTCCTACGAGCAGTACTTC. Encoded protein: CAIRDLAGDNSYEQYF.

As to this clonotype: Sequence at one end of the junction differs from germline and may be a read error. This chain joins TRBV7-9 and TRBJ2-1, with D maybe TRBD2 (6 bases). CDR3 length: 13 amino acids. The germline V gene encodes CDR1 SEHNR and CDR2 FQNEAQ (reference sequence). The CDR3 reads CASSLSGLDEQFF. The CDR3 DNA is TGTGCCAGCAGCTTGAGCGGGTTGGATGAACAGTTCTTC.

In this sample, this clonotype turned up a few times. The chain couples TRBV7-2 to TRBJ2-7; 9 positions match TRBD2. The junction had 4 bases not matched to a gene; V was cut back by 5 bases and J by 2 bases. This CDR3 region has 14 residues. Germline V gives CDR1 SGHTA, CDR2 FQGNSA. The chain's CDR3 is CASSEAGGTYEQYF. CDR3 nucleotides: TGTGCCAGCAGCGAAGCGGGAGGCACCTACGAGCAGTACTTC.

This clonotype occurred a few times. J is TRBJ2-1 and V is TRBV25-1, with 9 bases identical to TRBD2. This CDR3 spans 18 amino acids. V lost 0 bases to trimming and J lost 8 bases; unmatched junction nucleotides: 14. Germline V gene lookup returns CDR1 MGHDK and CDR2 SYGVNS. CDR3 protein: CASSEYFLREGPRDEQFF. The CDR3 DNA follows: TGTGCCAGCAGTGAATACTTTTTGCGGGAGGGTCCGCGCGATGAGCAGTTCTTC.

J is TRBJ2-7 and V is TRBV13; TRBD2 might be the D (6 bases). Germline assignment: CDR1 PRHDT and CDR2 FYEKMQ (reference sequence). Trimming shortened V by 4 bases and J by 7 bases, and 14 bases separated the two germline ends. This CDR3 has 13 amino acids. CDR3 DNA sequence: TGTGCCAGCAGCTACGGGACTCCGGGGGAGCAGTACTTC. This encodes CASSYGTPGEQYF.

This clonotype turned up a few times. DNA for the CDR3: TGCAGTGCTAGAGTTACCGGGACTAGCGGATCCTACAATGAGCAGTTCTTC. This translates into CSARVTGTSGSYNEQFF. The chain links TRBV20-1 to TRBJ2-1, with TRBD2 identical over 11 bases. This CDR3 is 17 amino acids long. Trimming cost V 1 base and J 1 base; bases outside gene matches: 6. CDR1 and CDR2 from the germline V gene are DFQATT and SNEGSKA (reference sequence).

The genes are TRBV12-3 or TRBV12-4 and TRBJ2-7; no definite D call. V was trimmed by 3 bases and J by 0 bases, leaving 18 bases between them. The CDR3 is 17 amino acids. The CDR3 DNA is TGTGCCAGCAGTTTGCGCGTCCGCGCGGTTGGCTCCTACGAGCAGTACTTC. Translation: CASSLRVRAVGSYEQYF.

This clonotype showed up just a few times. The J gene is TRBJ1-6, the V gene TRBV5-1; D is unclear. The germline V gene encodes CDR1 SGHRS and CDR2 YFSETQ. V was clipped by 3 bases and J by 11 bases, with 12 bases between them. This CDR3 contains 13 residues. CDR3 nucleotide sequence: TGCGCCAGCAGCTCGGACCATGAAACACCCCTCCACTTT. The encoded protein is CASSSDHETPLHF.